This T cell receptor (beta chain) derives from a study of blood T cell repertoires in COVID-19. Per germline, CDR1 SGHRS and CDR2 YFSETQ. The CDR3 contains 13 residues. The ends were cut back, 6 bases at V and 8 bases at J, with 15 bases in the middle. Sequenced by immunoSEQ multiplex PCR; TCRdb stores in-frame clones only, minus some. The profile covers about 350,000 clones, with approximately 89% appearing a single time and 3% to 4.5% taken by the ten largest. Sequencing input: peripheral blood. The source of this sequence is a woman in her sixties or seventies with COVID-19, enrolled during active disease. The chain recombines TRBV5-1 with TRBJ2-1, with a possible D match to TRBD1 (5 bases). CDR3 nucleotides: TGCGCCAGCACCTCGACAGCTCTGGATGAGCAGTTCTTC. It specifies CASTSTALDEQFF.